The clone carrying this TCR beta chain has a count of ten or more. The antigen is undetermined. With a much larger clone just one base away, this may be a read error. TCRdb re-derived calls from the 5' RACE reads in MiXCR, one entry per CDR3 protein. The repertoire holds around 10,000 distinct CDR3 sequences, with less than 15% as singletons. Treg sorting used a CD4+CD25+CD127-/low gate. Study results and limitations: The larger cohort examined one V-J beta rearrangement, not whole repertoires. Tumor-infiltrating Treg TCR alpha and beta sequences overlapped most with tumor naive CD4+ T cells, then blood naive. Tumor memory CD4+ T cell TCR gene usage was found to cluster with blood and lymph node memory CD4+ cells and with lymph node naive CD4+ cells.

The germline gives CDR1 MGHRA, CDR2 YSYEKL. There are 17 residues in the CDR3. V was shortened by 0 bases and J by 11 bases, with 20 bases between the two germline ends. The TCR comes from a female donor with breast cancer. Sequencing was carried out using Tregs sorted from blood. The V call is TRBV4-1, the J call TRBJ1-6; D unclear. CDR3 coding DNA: TGCGCCAGCAGCCAAGATGGCGGGAACTTACGAAATACACCCCTCCACTTT. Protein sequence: CASSQDGGNLRNTPLHF.